This is a list of T cell receptor beta chains from one sample in a study of T cells in Graves' hyperthyroidism and ophthalmopathy. TCRdb redid the calling of the multiplex PCR reads with MiXCR, one entry per CDR3 protein. Of 300,000 or so distinct CDR3 sequences in the sample, 15% to 20% were seen once. Sequences were obtained from blood. The receptors derive from a woman aged 45-65 years with Graves' hyperthyroidism. Each CDR3 is given with its conserved first and last residue. The D gene is left open where the match is weak. Clone size is not always given. Where it is, it says once, few, many or a class for expanded clones.

v_call,j_call,d_call,clone_size,cdr3_nt,cdr3_aa
TRBV7-2,TRBJ1-3,NA,NA,TGTGCCAGCAGCCGCCTGGACGGACCCTCTGGAAACACCATATATTTT,CASSRLDGPSGNTIYF
TRBV27,TRBJ2-5,NA,NA,TGTGCCAGAACAGCACGGGTCCAAGAGACCCAGTACTTC,CARTARVQETQYF
TRBV25-1,TRBJ1-1,TRBD1,few,TGTGCCAGCAGGAGGACAGGGGCGGAGATGTCTGAAGCTTTCTTT,CASRRTGAEMSEAFF
TRBV20-1,TRBJ2-1,TRBD1,few,TGCAGTGCTAGAGAGTACAGGGGGCTGAATGAGCAGTTCTTC,CSAREYRGLNEQFF
TRBV13,TRBJ1-1,NA,many,TGTGCCAGTGCACGGGGGTTCCCATCGAACACTGAAGCTTTCTTT,CASARGFPSNTEAFF
TRBV6-1,TRBJ2-5,TRBD1,NA,TGTGCCAGCAGCACCGGACAGGGACTGGGGGGGACCCAGTACTTC,CASSTGQGLGGTQYF
TRBV5-1,TRBJ2-7,TRBD1,few,TGCGCCAGCAGCTCAGGACAGGGGGCATACGAGCAGTACTTC,CASSSGQGAYEQYF
TRBV3-1,TRBJ2-2,NA,NA,TGTGCCAGCAGCCAAGCCATTCACACCGGGGAGCTGTTTTTT,CASSQAIHTGELFF
TRBV28,TRBJ2-1,NA,NA,TGTGCCAGCAGTTTGAGACCCAATGAGCAGTTCTTC,CASSLRPNEQFF
TRBV25-1,TRBJ1-2,NA,NA,TGTGCCAGCAGTGGGGGGACGGGCGGCTACACCTTC,CASSGGTGGYTF